A selection of T cell receptor beta chains follows, all from one sample in a study of beta chain features in type 1 diabetes. Sequencing was performed with immunoSEQ multiplex PCR; in TCRdb, only in-frame clones are kept and a portion is missing. The profile shows almost 350,000 clones, about 18% of them singletons. The sample comprised naive CD4+ T cells from blood. Receptor source: a woman under 30 in good health. The conserved cysteine and the conserved F or W are not part of the CDR3 here.

TRBV30	TRBJ1-2	AWRTGSNYGYT
TRBV7-2	TRBJ2-7	ASSHRQGYYEQY
TRBV15	TRBJ1-1	ATSRATGDTEAF
TRBV2	TRBJ2-7	ASRPDYEQY
TRBV7-9	TRBJ1-1	ASSLMDRSTEAF
TRBV15	TRBJ1-2	ATSREAGSDYGYT
TRBV7-9	TRBJ2-7	ASSLARGGEYEQY
TRBV7-2	TRBJ2-3	ASSFRGRVLTDTQY
TRBV25-1	TRBJ1-1	ASSEFTGGLNTEAF
TRBV18	TRBJ2-7	ASSQLADYEQY
TRBV2	TRBJ1-1	ASSPRTGGQTEAF
TRBV4-1	TRBJ2-7	ASSQSGTGGINEQY
TRBV9	TRBJ1-2	ASSDQQGAGYGYT
TRBV5-6	TRBJ1-1	ASSLVGAPEGAEAF
TRBV30	TRBJ2-5	ACGRLETQY
TRBV25-1	TRBJ2-7	ASSERQGKREQY
TRBV7-2	TRBJ2-7	ASSLVRGAGYEQY
TRBV5-1	TRBJ2-1	ASSNLQGNEQF
TRBV7-8	TRBJ2-3	ASSRKRGESTDTQY
TRBV30	TRBJ2-7	AWRSGRGAYEQY
TRBV2	TRBJ1-2	ASSARDRGEHYGYT
TRBV5-4	TRBJ2-6	ASSTGRDGANVLT
TRBV7-2	TRBJ2-5	ASRRTVSQETQY
TRBV9	TRBJ2-1	ASSAQGVGGNEQF
TRBV5-1	TRBJ1-4	ASSLAQGDEKLF
TRBV5-1	TRBJ2-1	ASSLPSGDNEQF
TRBV2	TRBJ2-5	ASSVEQETQY
TRBV7-8	TRBJ2-1	ASSGYRDNEQF
TRBV5-1	TRBJ1-2	ASSLGTALPGYT
TRBV9	TRBJ2-3	ASSVTPGLSTDTQY
TRBV7-2	TRBJ1-5	ASSLAGWLSNQPQH
TRBV5-1	TRBJ1-2	ASSLARGNYGYT
TRBV30	TRBJ2-2	AWSPDRAGELF